The 25 T cell receptor beta chains listed next were all sequenced from one sample in a study of T-cell memory formation after mild COVID-19 (dated by TCRdb to the early 2020s). Libraries came from 5' RACE. The sequencing machine was an Illumina NovaSeq 6000. In TCRdb, the public reads were trimmed at Q25 with fastp and aligned with MiXCR, with productive beta chains retained. Rows matching on CDR3 protein sequence are summarized as one entry with the most common DNA and genes. The sample table holds tens of thousands of distinct CDR3 sequences, of which approximately 15% were seen once. Clones ranked in the top ten supply 31% of the sample. What was sequenced was PBMCs or a T cell subset sorted from them (not recorded which). The receptor source for this set is an adult woman who had mild COVID-19 (a few samples of this study predate the infection). The sample titles of this study are shuffled in the database, so cell type and time point are left out; the donor was told from shared clones.

The chain joins TRBV25-1 to TRBJ1-2; a weak D match, TRBD1 (6 bases). V lost 6 bases and J lost 7, with 15 bases in between. In germline, CDR1 is MGHDK, CDR2 SYGVNS. CDR3 length equals 13 residues. CDR3 coding DNA: TGTGCCAGCAGCCCTCGGACAGATACTGGCTACACCTTC. This gives the protein CASSPRTDTGYTF.

In this sample, this clonotype turned up a few times. The chain is built from TRBV12-3 or TRBV12-4 and TRBJ2-1; 13 nucleotides line up with TRBD2. This CDR3 has 14 amino acids. The V segment lost 5 bases and the J segment 9 bases; nucleotides outside the gene matches: 4. CDR3 loop: CASSQTSGGPEQFF. CDR3 DNA sequence: TGTGCCAGCAGTCAGACTAGCGGGGGGCCTGAGCAGTTCTTC.

This clonotype was recorded many times. The V call is TRBV7-6, the J call TRBJ2-3, with TRBD2 matching 9 bases. This CDR3 contains 16 residues. Germline-derived CDR1 and CDR2 are SGHVS and FNYEAQ. Germline trimming cut 5 bases from V and 2 bases from J; bases unmatched to any gene: 8. Here the CDR3 reads CASSPLAGSYTDTQYF. CDR3 DNA sequence: TGTGCCAGCAGCCCCCTAGCGGGGAGTTACACAGATACGCAGTATTTT.

This clonotype has only one observation. The J gene is TRBJ2-3, the V gene TRBV3-1, with 12 bases fitting TRBD2. The germline CDR1 and CDR2 sequences are LGHDT and YNNKEL (reference sequence). V was pared by 3 bases and J by 4 bases, with 5 bases of the junction left unmatched. The CDR3 spans 16 residues. As DNA, the CDR3 is TGTGCCAGCAGCCAGGCTAGCGGGGGGGCCTCAGATACGCAGTATTTT. Translated: CASSQASGGASDTQYF.

The chain is built from TRBV6-2 or TRBV6-3 and TRBJ2-1; possibly TRBD2 for D (6 bases). V lost 5 bases and J lost 9, with 11 bases in between. From germline, CDR1 is MNHEY and CDR2 SVGEGT. CDR3 length equals 12 residues. The CDR3: CASSPGAVEQFF. In DNA, the CDR3 is TGTGCCAGCAGTCCGGGAGCGGTTGAGCAGTTCTTC.

This clonotype was found many times. The V call is TRBV7-9, the J call TRBJ2-3, with 8 bases that match TRBD1. There are 16 residues in the CDR3. Germline-derived CDR1 and CDR2 are SEHNR and FQNEAQ (reference sequence). V trimming: 0 bases; J trimming: 1 base; junction bases outside the gene matches: 3. DNA of the CDR3: TGTGCCAGCAGCTTAGCCCGGACAGGGCGCACAGATACGCAGTATTTT. Its protein is CASSLARTGRTDTQYF.

This clonotype was seen only a few times. The rearrangement uses TRBV5-1 and TRBJ2-1; TRBD1 agrees at 9 bases. Germline CDR1 and CDR2: SGHRS and YFSETQ. The V gene end was trimmed by 4 bases and the J gene end by 4 bases; junction bases not matched to a gene: 9. The CDR3 is 16 amino acids. CDR3 loop: CASSLSDGTGYNEQFF. CDR3 in DNA: TGCGCCAGCAGCCTGTCTGACGGGACAGGGTACAATGAGCAGTTCTTC. The whole variable domain, filled in from reference TRBV5-1 and TRBJ2-1, reads KAGVTQTPRYLIKTRGQQVTLSCSPISGHRSVSWYQQTPGQGLQFLFEYFSETQRNKGNFPGRFSGRQFSNSRSEMNVSTLELGDSALYLCASSLSDGTGYNEQFFGPGTRLTVL.

The rearrangement links TRBV15 to TRBJ2-3, with D possibly TRBD2 on 6 matching bases. Germline lookup yields CDR1 LNHNV and CDR2 YYDKDF (reference sequence). The CDR3 has 16 residues. V was shortened by 1 base and J by 0 bases, with 11 bases between the two germline ends. The DNA of the CDR3 is TGTGCCACCAGCAGAGTAGTAGCGGCTAGCACAGATACGCAGTATTTT. Translated, it gives CATSRVVAASTDTQYF. Full variable domain (missing parts from reference TRBV15 and TRBJ2-3): DAMVIQNPRYQVTQFGKPVTLSCSQTLNHNVMYWYQQKSSQAPKLLFHYYDKDFNNEADTPDNFQSRRPNTSFCFLDIRSPGLGDTAMYLCATSRVVAASTDTQYFGPGTRLTVL.

J is TRBJ2-3 and V is TRBV24-1; D might be TRBD1 (7 bases). V gave up 0 bases and J gave up 4 bases, with 13 bases separating them. The V gene's germline CDR1 is KGHDR and CDR2 SFDVKD. The CDR3 totals 16 residues. The CDR3 coding sequence is TGTGCCACCAGTGATTTGTGGCAGGGGGGCGCAGATACGCAGTATTTT. This sequence encodes CATSDLWQGGADTQYF.

Comment on this clonotype: One base away lies a much larger clone, so this may be a sequencing read error. The CDR3 reads CASSLGKGANIQYF. CDR3 DNA: TGCGCCAGCAGCTTGGGAAAGGGGGCAAACATTCAGTACTTC. The V gene is TRBV5-1, the J gene TRBJ2-4, with 7 bases fitting TRBD1. The germline gives CDR1 SGHRS, CDR2 YFSETQ. The CDR3 has 14 amino acids. V shed 0 bases, J shed 6 bases, and the junction held 3 bases outside the gene matches.

V usage is TRBV3-1 and J usage is TRBJ2-7; D gene uncertain. Between the trimmed V and J ends, which lost 4 bases and 2 bases, there was a span of 12 bases. The germline CDR1 and CDR2 sequences are LGHDT and YNNKEL (reference sequence). There are 14 residues in the CDR3. CDR3 region: CASSPGPDAYEQYF. The DNA of the CDR3 is TGTGCCAGCAGCCCCGGGCCGGACGCCTACGAGCAGTACTTC.

The chain is built from TRBV9 and TRBJ2-3; the D is unclear. Deletions cut 2 bases from V and 0 bases from J, with 7 bases between. The CDR3 is 14 residues long. Per the germline V gene, CDR1 is SGDLS and CDR2 is YYNGEE. This CDR3 is CASSVVLSTDTQYF. CDR3 nucleotide sequence: TGTGCCAGCAGCGTGGTGTTAAGCACAGATACGCAGTATTTT.

The chain has TRBV5-1 and TRBJ2-3; 8 bases are a match to TRBD1. J was trimmed by 4 bases and V by 0 bases; bases with no gene match: 4. CDR1 is SGHRS and CDR2 is YFSETQ in the germline V gene. The CDR3 has 15 residues. Here the CDR3 reads CASSLGQGAADTQYF. In nucleotides, the CDR3 is TGCGCCAGCAGCTTGGGGCAGGGGGCCGCAGATACGCAGTATTTT.

The V gene is TRBV20-1, the J gene TRBJ2-5, with unresolved D. The CDR3 is made up of 14 amino acids. V dropped 1 base and J dropped 1 base, with 10 bases sitting between them. Per germline, CDR1 DFQATT and CDR2 SNEGSKA (reference sequence). CDR3 region: CSARGRSAQETQYF. The CDR3 DNA follows: TGCAGTGCTAGAGGGAGAAGCGCCCAAGAGACCCAGTACTTC.

This clonotype was seen a few times. The genes are TRBV2 and TRBJ2-1, with D maybe TRBD1 (7 bases). This CDR3 contains 15 residues. Trimming took off 5 bases at V and 2 bases at J, with 13 bases between the two ends. The germline gives CDR1 SNHLY, CDR2 FYNNEI. This chain's CDR3 is CASSSVRGAYNEQFF. CDR3 nucleotides: TGTGCCAGCAGTTCGGTCAGGGGGGCCTACAATGAGCAGTTCTTC.

V gene TRBV29-1 combines with J gene TRBJ2-1, with TRBD2 identical over 9 bases. V gave up 4 bases and J gave up 8 bases; unmatched junction bases: 9. The CDR3 is made up of 14 amino acids. The V gene's germline CDR1 is SQVTM and CDR2 ANQGSEA. This CDR3 is CSVAVAGEIDEQFF. CDR3 DNA: TGCAGCGTTGCGGTAGCGGGAGAAATCGATGAGCAGTTCTTC.

DNA of the CDR3: TGTGCCAGCAGCGTAGGAACAAATCAGCCCCAGCATTTT. Its protein is CASSVGTNQPQHF. J is TRBJ1-5 and V is TRBV9; D is ambiguous. V was shortened by 0 bases and J by 4 bases, with 5 bases between the two germline ends. CDR3 size: 13 residues. Per the germline V gene, CDR1 is SGDLS and CDR2 is YYNGEE.

This chain joins TRBV12-3 or TRBV12-4 and TRBJ2-5, with D unresolved. This CDR3 region has 12 residues. Trimming shortened V by 5 bases and J by 7 bases, and 11 bases separated the two germline ends. CDR3 sequence (DNA): TGTGCCAGCAGTCTCGCTGAAGTGACCCAGTACTTC. Translated, it gives CASSLAEVTQYF.

The chain links TRBV30 to TRBJ2-3, with TRBD1 matching 10 bases. Germline CDR1 is GTSNPN and CDR2 is SVGIG (reference sequence). J lost 3 bases, V lost 3 bases, and 3 bases had no gene match. The CDR3 contains 14 residues. The CDR3: CAWRRTGGTDTQYF. CDR3 sequence (DNA): TGTGCCTGGAGGAGGACAGGGGGGACAGATACGCAGTATTTT.

The genes are TRBV12-3 or TRBV12-4 and TRBJ1-2, with a possible D match to TRBD1 (5 bases). The CDR3 loop spans 12 amino acids. Trimming took 5 bases from V and 3 from J, leaving 7 bases between them. In DNA, the CDR3 is TGTGCCAGCAGTCTGGGGCACTATGGCTACACCTTC. Its protein product is CASSLGHYGYTF.

This clonotype was seen more than once but under ten times. The chain joins TRBV29-1 to TRBJ2-1, with 14 bases that match TRBD2. CDR3 length: 17 residues. Germline V gene sequence: CDR1 SQVTM, CDR2 ANQGSEA. V lost 4 bases and J lost 3; bases outside the gene matches: 8. The CDR3 spells CSVAGWTSGRIYNEQFF. The CDR3 region has the DNA TGCAGCGTTGCCGGGTGGACTAGCGGGAGGATCTACAATGAGCAGTTCTTC.

The rearrangement uses TRBV4-2 and TRBJ2-3, with a weak D call TRBD2 (5 bases). Germline-derived CDR1 and CDR2 are LGHNA and YNFKEQ. This CDR3 is built from 16 residues. V was clipped by 1 base and J by 0 bases, with 11 bases between them. The CDR3 nucleotides read TGTGCCAGCAGCCAAGGCGGGCGGCAAAGCACAGATACGCAGTATTTT. Its protein product is CASSQGGRQSTDTQYF.

The rearrangement links TRBV20-1 to TRBJ2-7, with 9 bases matching TRBD2. The V segment lost 1 base and the J segment 6 bases; nucleotides outside the gene matches: 7. The CDR3 is 14 amino acids. Per germline, CDR1 DFQATT and CDR2 SNEGSKA (reference sequence). The CDR3 reads CSARGLAGSGEQYF. The CDR3 region has the DNA TGCAGTGCTAGAGGCCTAGCGGGATCCGGCGAGCAGTACTTC.

This clonotype was found a few times. The chain recombines TRBV7-9 with TRBJ1-6; D unresolved. V lost 5 bases and J lost 7, with 9 bases in between. The CDR3 contains 13 residues. CDR1 and CDR2 from the germline V gene are SEHNR and FQNEAQ (reference sequence). The CDR3 protein is CASSPPGNSPLHF. CDR3 in DNA: TGTGCCAGCAGCCCTCCGGGAAATTCACCCCTCCACTTT.

This clonotype was detected many times. This chain joins TRBV13 and TRBJ2-7; D perhaps matches TRBD1 (7 bases). The germline CDR1 and CDR2 sequences are PRHDT and FYEKMQ (reference sequence). The length of the CDR3 is 14 residues. V lost 5 bases and J 4 bases, leaving 15 bases between the germline ends. In DNA form, the CDR3 reads TGTGCCAGCAGCCTACGGGGGACAGCATACGAGCAGTACTTC. This translates into CASSLRGTAYEQYF.